The 27 T cell receptor beta chains in this list originate from one sample, sequenced in a study of T cell responses to AZD1222 COVID-19 vaccine. Some clones are missing from TCRdb's copy, which holds only in-frame ones; the method was immunoSEQ multiplex PCR. The sample carries roughly 100,000 clones, approximately 88% recorded once. Sequenced material: peripheral blood, taken on day 0 of AZD1222 vaccination. These receptors all stem from an adult in good health.

This chain uses TRBV18 with TRBJ2-1; 11 nucleotides agree with TRBD2. CDR1 and CDR2 (germline): KGHSH, LQKENI. The CDR3 extends over 15 amino acids. V gave up 3 bases and J gave up 7 bases; unmatched junction bases: 5. CDR3 sequence (DNA): TGTGCCAGCTCACCCGAGACTAGCGGGGCAAATGAGCAGTTCTTC. Translated: CASSPETSGANEQFF.

The V and J genes are TRBV4-3 and TRBJ2-6, with D possibly TRBD1 on 5 matching bases. CDR1 LGHNA and CDR2 YSLEER come from the germline V gene. Trimming took 0 bases from V and 2 from J, leaving 11 bases between them. This CDR3 region has 17 residues. The CDR3 sequence: CASSQDSQGTGANVLTF. The CDR3 DNA follows: TGCGCCAGCAGCCAAGATTCCCAGGGTACTGGGGCCAACGTCCTGACTTTC.

The V gene is TRBV7-8, the J gene TRBJ1-6, with unresolved D. Germline V gene sequence: CDR1 SGHVS, CDR2 FQNEAQ. Trimming pared 1 base from V and 5 bases from J, leaving 6 bases between. The CDR3 consists of 14 residues. The DNA for the CDR3 is TGTGCCAGCAGCTTAGGAAGGGATAATTCACCCCTCCACTTT. It specifies CASSLGRDNSPLHF.

The genes are TRBV28 and TRBJ2-1; 10 bases map to TRBD2. Unmatched junction bases numbered 3, after V lost 5 bases and J lost 5 bases. The CDR3 sequence is 14 residues long. CDR1 and CDR2 from the germline V gene are MDHEN and SYDVKM. This chain's CDR3 is CASSSGRAHNEQFF. Here the CDR3 DNA reads TGTGCCAGCAGTAGCGGGAGGGCGCACAATGAGCAGTTCTTC.

The CDR3 protein is CASSPGWDRGTEAFF. The CDR3 DNA follows: TGCGCCAGCAGCCCAGGATGGGACAGGGGGACTGAAGCTTTCTTT. The chain links TRBV4-3 to TRBJ1-1; the match to TRBD1 covers 11 bases. CDR1 LGHNA and CDR2 YSLEER come from the germline V gene. The CDR3 is 15 amino acids. Trimming at V came to 4 bases and at J to 5 bases, leaving 6 bases not matched to a gene.

The chain combines TRBV18 with TRBJ2-5; 10 bases match TRBD2. The junction had 5 bases not matched to a gene; V was cut back by 5 bases and J by 2 bases. Looked up from germline, CDR1 is KGHSH and CDR2 is LQKENI. The CDR3 spans 15 residues. CDR3 residues: CASSIRAGGQETQYF. The CDR3 nucleotides are TGTGCCAGCTCAATACGAGCGGGAGGGCAAGAGACCCAGTACTTC.

The DNA for the CDR3 is TGTGCCAGCAGCTCGGGAGGGGCTCTAGCGGTCCCTAGCACAGATACGCAGTATTTT. Translating it yields CASSSGGALAVPSTDTQYF. This chain links TRBV5-4 with TRBJ2-3, with 8 bases aligning to TRBD2. CDR1 SGHNT and CDR2 YYREEE come from the germline V gene (reference sequence). The CDR3 has 19 residues. Germline trimming cut 3 bases from V and 0 bases from J; bases unmatched to any gene: 15.

The chain carries TRBV12-3 or TRBV12-4 and TRBJ1-2; D not resolved. The CDR3 is 12 amino acids. Trimming took 3 bases from V and 12 from J, leaving 14 bases between them. The CDR3 coding sequence is TGTGCCAGCAGTTTGATAACAGCTCCGGACACCTTC. This translates into CASSLITAPDTF.

The chain joins TRBV18 to TRBJ2-5; D is unclear. The V end lost 3 bases, the J end lost 1 base, and 6 bases lay between the germline ends. In germline, CDR1 is KGHSH, CDR2 LQKENI. This CDR3 comprises 13 residues. CDR3 region: CASSPGTQETQYF. The DNA of the CDR3 is TGTGCCAGCTCACCGGGCACCCAAGAGACCCAGTACTTC.

The chain has TRBV9 and TRBJ2-2; TRBD1 agrees at 8 bases. V trimming: 4 bases; J trimming: 1 base; junction bases outside the gene matches: 9. This CDR3 comprises 17 residues. Germline V gene sequence: CDR1 SGDLS, CDR2 YYNGEE. Here the CDR3 reads CASSLTYRGKNTGELFF. CDR3 nucleotide sequence: TGTGCCAGCAGCCTCACTTACAGGGGGAAGAACACCGGGGAGCTGTTTTTT.

This clone was seen just once. The chain links TRBV7-2 to TRBJ1-4; no clear D gene. In germline, CDR1 is SGHTA, CDR2 FQGNSA. This CDR3 has 13 amino acids. Trimming took off 4 bases at V and 5 bases at J, with 8 bases between the two ends. The CDR3 region has the DNA TGTGCCAGCAGCTCCGACATGAATGAAAAACTGTTTTTT. It translates to CASSSDMNEKLFF.

The CDR3 reads CSASAQRITF. CDR3 sequence (DNA): TGCAGTGCGTCTGCACAGCGAATTACCTTC. The chain links TRBV20-1 to TRBJ1-2; D unclear. Trimming cost V 6 bases and J 14 bases, with 16 bases left between them. This CDR3 spans 10 amino acids. In germline, CDR1 is DFQATT, CDR2 SNEGSKA (reference sequence).

The chain has TRBV14 and TRBJ2-7, with unresolved D. Trimming removed 5 bases at V and 4 bases at J, with 6 bases between. The CDR3 totals 11 residues. Germline V gives CDR1 SGHDN, CDR2 FVKESK. CDR3 sequence (DNA): TGTGCCAGCAGCAATGGTTACGAGCAGTACTTC. It translates to CASSNGYEQYF.

The genes are TRBV3-1 (or the pseudogene TRBV3-2) and TRBJ1-3, with 7 bases matching TRBD1. Germline V gene sequence: CDR1 LGHDT, CDR2 YNNKEL (reference sequence). With 4 bases clipped from V and 1 base from J, the junction kept 1 base outside the gene matches. The CDR3 runs 14 residues. The CDR3 spells CASSRDSSGNTIYF. DNA for the CDR3: TGTGCCAGCAGCCGGGACAGTTCTGGAAACACCATATATTTT.

This rearrangement joins TRBV23-1 to TRBJ2-5, with 8 bases fitting TRBD1. Being an ORF, TRBV23-1 has a function that is uncertain. Trimming at V came to 2 bases and at J to 3 bases, leaving 26 bases not matched to a gene. CDR3 length equals 22 residues. The CDR3, as DNA: TGCGCCAGCAGTCAACCCACCCGACAGGGGCGTTTCAATTCAGCCAAAAAAGAGACCCAGTACTTC. It specifies CASSQPTRQGRFNSAKKETQYF.

V is TRBV9 and J is TRBJ1-3; D is unclear. There are 15 residues in the CDR3. The germline V gene has CDR1 SGDLS and CDR2 YYNGEE. Between the trimmed V and J ends, which lost 0 bases and 4 bases, there was a span of 11 bases. The CDR3 nucleotides are TGTGCCAGCAGCGTAGACAGTCTCTCAGGAAACACCATATATTTT. Protein: CASSVDSLSGNTIYF.

The chain combines TRBV7-2 with TRBJ2-2; D possibly corresponds to TRBD2 (6 bases). This CDR3 contains 16 residues. Germline CDR1 reads SGHTA; CDR2 reads FQGNSA. Trimming cost V 1 base and J 4 bases, with 13 bases left between them. The CDR3 is CASSLDSGSTTGELFF. CDR3 DNA: TGTGCCAGCAGCTTAGATAGCGGCAGCACCACCGGGGAGCTGTTTTTT.

The rearrangement links TRBV5-5 to TRBJ1-2; perhaps TRBD1 as D (5 bases). There are 13 residues in the CDR3. The V gene's germline CDR1 is SGHKS and CDR2 YYEKEE (reference sequence). V lost 0 bases to trimming and J lost 5 bases, with 8 bases between them. The CDR3 sequence: CASSLGDSYGYTF. The CDR3 DNA is TGTGCCAGCAGCTTGGGTGACAGTTATGGCTACACCTTC.

The chain has TRBV7-2 and TRBJ1-1; D is ambiguous. The CDR3 runs to 12 residues. With 0 bases removed from V and 6 bases from J, the gap between germline ends came to 5 bases. In germline, CDR1 is SGHTA, CDR2 FQGNSA. CDR3 sequence (DNA): TGTGCCAGCAGCTTAGCGTGGGCTGAAGCTTTCTTT. Amino acids: CASSLAWAEAFF.

V usage is TRBV25-1 and J usage is TRBJ2-5; TRBD1 matches at 10 bases. Germline V gene sequence: CDR1 MGHDK, CDR2 SYGVNS. V was pared by 5 bases and J by 4 bases, with 10 bases of the junction left unmatched. The CDR3 runs to 16 residues. CDR3 sequence reads: CASSFHGTGDGETQYF. The CDR3 coding sequence is TGTGCCAGCAGTTTTCATGGGACAGGGGATGGAGAGACCCAGTACTTC.

V gene TRBV28 combines with J gene TRBJ2-7; 7 bases are shared with TRBD2. Germline CDR1 is MDHEN and CDR2 is SYDVKM. Trimming removed 6 bases from V and 0 bases from J; junction bases left unmatched: 11. This CDR3 contains 16 residues. As DNA, the CDR3 is TGTGCCAGCAGCCTTAACCGGGCTAGCGGCTCCTACGAGCAGTACTTC. Amino acids: CASSLNRASGSYEQYF.

The chain joins TRBV7-8 to TRBJ1-2; D not resolved. This CDR3 region has 15 residues. Between the trimmed V and J ends, which lost 0 bases and 2 bases, there was a span of 10 bases. Germline lookup yields CDR1 SGHVS and CDR2 FQNEAQ. For the CDR3, the DNA is TGTGCCAGCAGCTTAGCAATGTCGGGCAACTATGGCTACACCTTC. Translation gives CASSLAMSGNYGYTF.

The V and J genes are TRBV28 and TRBJ2-5; TRBD2 matches 11 bases. The CDR3 length is 15 residues. CDR1 and CDR2 from the germline V gene are MDHEN and SYDVKM. V lost 3 bases, J lost 2 bases, and 2 bases stayed unmatched. The CDR3 reads CASSFRTSGQETQYF. The CDR3 DNA reads TGTGCCAGCAGTTTTCGGACTAGCGGGCAAGAGACCCAGTACTTC.

This chain connects TRBV12-2 to TRBJ2-3; TRBD1 is taken as the D call from the table, unchecked against the DNA. TRBV12-2 is annotated as a pseudogene. This CDR3 spans 14 amino acids. CDR3 region: CASRLGRTADTQYF. CDR3 nucleotide sequence: TGTGCAAGTCGCTTAGGCAGGACAGCAGATACGCAGTATTTT.

This clone came up once. CDR3 loop: CASSTDYGYTF. The CDR3 DNA is TGTGCCAGCAGTACGGACTATGGCTACACCTTC. This chain connects TRBV28 to TRBJ1-2; no reliable D call. Trimming took 5 bases from V and 3 from J, leaving 4 bases between them. The CDR3 covers 11 residues. Germline assignment: CDR1 MDHEN and CDR2 SYDVKM.

This clone was picked up one time. The CDR3 protein is CASSFGQGRNSPLHF. DNA of the CDR3: TGTGCCAGCAGTTTTGGACAGGGGAGAAATTCACCCCTCCACTTT. This chain connects TRBV27 to TRBJ1-6, with 9 bases matching TRBD1. The CDR3 is made up of 15 amino acids. Losses at the gene ends were 3 bases for V and 7 bases for J; bases not matched to a gene: 4. Germline V gene data show CDR1 as MNHEY and CDR2 as SMNVEV (reference sequence).

This chain links TRBV24-1 with TRBJ2-7; a weak D match, TRBD1 (6 bases). Trimming took off 3 bases at V and 3 bases at J, with 14 bases between the two ends. The CDR3 loop spans 15 amino acids. CDR1 KGHDR and CDR2 SFDVKD come from the germline V gene. The CDR3 nucleotides are TGTGCCACCAGTGATCCCGACAGGAGCTTCTACGAGCAGTACTTC. It yields the protein CATSDPDRSFYEQYF.